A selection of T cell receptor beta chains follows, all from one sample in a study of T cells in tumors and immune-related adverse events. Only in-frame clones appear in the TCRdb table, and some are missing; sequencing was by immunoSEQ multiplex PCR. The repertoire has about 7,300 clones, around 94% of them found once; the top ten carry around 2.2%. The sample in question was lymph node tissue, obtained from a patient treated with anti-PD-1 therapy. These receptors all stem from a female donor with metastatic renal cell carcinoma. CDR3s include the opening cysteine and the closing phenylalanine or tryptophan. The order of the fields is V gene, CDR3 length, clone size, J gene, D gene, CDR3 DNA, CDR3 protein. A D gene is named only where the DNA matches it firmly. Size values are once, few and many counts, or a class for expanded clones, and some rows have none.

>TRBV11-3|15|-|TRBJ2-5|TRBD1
TGTGCCAGCAGCTTCCGGACAGGGACTTCCGAGACCCAGTACTTC
CASSFRTGTSETQYF
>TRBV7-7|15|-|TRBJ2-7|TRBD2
TGTGCCAGCAGCTTAGGGACTAGCGTGGGATACGAGCAGTACTTC
CASSLGTSVGYEQYF
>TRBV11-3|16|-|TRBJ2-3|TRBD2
TGTGCCAGCAGCCCAGGACTAGCGGGGAACGTCGATACGCAGTATTTT
CASSPGLAGNVDTQYF
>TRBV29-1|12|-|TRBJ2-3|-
TGCAGCGGCAGCGTGAGCACAGATACGCAGTATTTT
CSGSVSTDTQYF
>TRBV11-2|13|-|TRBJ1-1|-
TGTGCCAGCAGCTTAGCAGTGAACACTGAAGCTTTCTTT
CASSLAVNTEAFF
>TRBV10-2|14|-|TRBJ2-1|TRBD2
TGCGCCAGCAGGGGACTAGCAGCTCTGAATGAGCAGTTCTTC
CASRGLAALNEQFF
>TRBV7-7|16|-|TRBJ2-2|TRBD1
TGTGCTAGCAGCATCGCCGGGACAGGGTTTGCCGGGGAGCTGTTTTTT
CASSIAGTGFAGELFF
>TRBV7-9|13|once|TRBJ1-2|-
TGTGCCAGCAGCTTAGGACGGGACTATGGCTACACCTTC
CASSLGRDYGYTF
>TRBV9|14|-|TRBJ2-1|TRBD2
TGTGCCAGCAGCGTTATAACTAGCGCCAATGAGCAGTTCTTC
CASSVITSANEQFF
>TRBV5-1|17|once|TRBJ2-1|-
TGCGCCAGCAGCTTAAGCAGCTTAGCCTACTCCTACAATGAGCAGTTCTTC
CASSLSSLAYSYNEQFF
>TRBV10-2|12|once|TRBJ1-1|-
TGCGCCAGCAGTAACAGACAGAATGAAGCTTTCTTT
CASSNRQNEAFF
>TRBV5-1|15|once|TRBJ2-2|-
TGCGCCAGCAGCTTGCGGCGGGATCACACCGGGGAGCTGTTTTTT
CASSLRRDHTGELFF
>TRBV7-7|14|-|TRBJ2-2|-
TGTGCTAGCAGCCCGACACGTTCCGCCGGGGAGCTGTTTTTT
CASSPTRSAGELFF
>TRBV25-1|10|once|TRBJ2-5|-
TGTGCCAGCGCCGGGGGGACCCAGTACTTC
CASAGGTQYF
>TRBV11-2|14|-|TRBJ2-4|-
TGTGCCAGCAGCTTGACTTGGGTAGCGGACATTCAGTACTTC
CASSLTWVADIQYF
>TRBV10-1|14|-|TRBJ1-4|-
TGCGCCAGCAGTGACGGTTCAACTAATGAAAAACTGTTTTTT
CASSDGSTNEKLFF
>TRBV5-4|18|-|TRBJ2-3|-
TGTGCCAGCAGCTTTGGGGTTTCGGACCTTAGGAGCACAGATACGCAGTATTTT
CASSFGVSDLRSTDTQYF
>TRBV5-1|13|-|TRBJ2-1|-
TGCGCCAGCAGCACCCAGCCTCTCAATGAGCAGTTCTTC
CASSTQPLNEQFF
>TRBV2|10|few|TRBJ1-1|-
TGTGCCAGCAGTGAAGTCAAAGCTTTCTTT
CASSEVKAFF
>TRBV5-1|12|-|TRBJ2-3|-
TGCGCCAGCAGCTGGGGCACAGATACGCAGTATTTT
CASSWGTDTQYF
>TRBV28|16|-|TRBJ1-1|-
TGTGCCAGCACCTCAAGAACAGGGTCGGGATACACTGAAGCTTTCTTT
CASTSRTGSGYTEAFF